The 30 T cell receptor beta chains listed next were all sequenced from one sample in a study of blood T cell repertoires in COVID-19. The table came from immunoSEQ multiplex PCR; TCRdb's copy has only in-frame clones and leaves some out. The table lists about 270,000 clones, roughly 85% of them singletons. The sequencing input was PBMCs or T cells enriched from blood (not recorded which). The receptors derive from a woman aged 50 to 60 with acute COVID-19.

This clone was seen just once. The chain has TRBV4-1 and TRBJ1-1; D remains unclear. The germline V gene has CDR1 MGHRA and CDR2 YSYEKL. The CDR3 is made up of 16 amino acids. Trimming pared 4 bases from V and 1 base from J, leaving 16 bases between. CDR3 nucleotide sequence: TGCGCCAGCAGCCCCGCCTCAACTAGGTGGAACACTGAAGCTTTCTTT. This codes for CASSPASTRWNTEAFF.

The chain is built from TRBV11-3 and TRBJ1-2; D ambiguous. Deletions cut 2 bases from V and 1 base from J, with 14 bases between. Germline V gene data show CDR1 as SGHNT and CDR2 as YENEEA. The CDR3 length is 16 residues. CDR3 nucleotides: TGTGCCAGCAGCTTAAAAGTCGGGGTTAATAACTATGGCTACACCTTC. It codes for CASSLKVGVNNYGYTF.

The chain couples TRBV5-6 to TRBJ1-1, with 7 bases fitting TRBD1. The CDR3 runs to 14 residues. J gave up 4 bases and V 5 bases, and 8 bases lay outside the gene matches. The V gene's germline CDR1 is SGHDT and CDR2 YYEEEE. CDR3 coding DNA: TGTGCCAGCAGGTTGACAGGGAGCGGCACTGAAGCTTTCTTT. Encoded protein: CASRLTGSGTEAFF. The entire variable domain, with the rest obtained from reference TRBV5-6 and TRBJ1-1, is as follows: DAGVTQSPTHLIKTRGQQVTLRCSPKSGHDTVSWYQQALGQGPQFIFQYYEEEERQRGNFPDRFSGHQFPNYSSELNVNALLLGDSALYLCASRLTGSGTEAFFGQGTRLTVV.

The chain uses TRBV6-5 and TRBJ1-1; possibly TRBD1 for D (5 bases). CDR3 length: 15 residues. Germline values: CDR1 MNHEY, CDR2 SVGAGI. V lost 8 bases, J lost 1 base, and 17 bases lay in between. In DNA, the CDR3 is TGTGCCAGCGCAACCCGCGGGACGGGGAACACTGAAGCTTTCTTT. Protein product: CASATRGTGNTEAFF.

The V and J genes are TRBV5-6 and TRBJ1-6, with 8 nucleotides matching TRBD1. Unmatched junction bases numbered 3, after V lost 0 bases and J lost 7 bases. The CDR3 consists of 15 residues. Germline CDR1 reads SGHDT; CDR2 reads YYEEEE. The CDR3 spells CASSLGRQGNSPLHF. In nucleotides, the CDR3 is TGTGCCAGCAGCTTGGGACGACAGGGGAATTCACCCCTCCACTTT.

This chain connects TRBV7-9 to TRBJ2-3; TRBD2 matches 7 bases. With 2 bases clipped from V and 0 bases from J, the junction kept 5 bases outside the gene matches. This CDR3 comprises 16 residues. Germline V lookup: CDR1 SEHNR, CDR2 FQNEAQ (reference sequence). CDR3 sequence reads: CASSLFSSGSTDTQYF. DNA of the CDR3: TGTGCCAGCAGCTTATTCTCTAGCGGCAGCACAGATACGCAGTATTTT. The full variable domain, rest sourced from reference TRBV7-9 and TRBJ2-3, is DTGVSQNPRHKITKRGQNVTFRCDPISEHNRLYWYRQTLGQGPEFLTYFQNEAQLEKSRLLSDRFSAERPKGSFSTLEIQRTEQGDSAMYLCASSLFSSGSTDTQYFGPGTRLTVL.

The chain is built from TRBV3-1 (or the pseudogene TRBV3-2) and TRBJ1-2, with 7 bases fitting TRBD1. V shed 0 bases and J 4 bases; nucleotides not matched to a gene: 8. Per germline, CDR1 LGHDT and CDR2 YNNKEL (reference sequence). CDR3 size: 16 residues. The CDR3 here is CASSQERTGGAYGYTF. CDR3 DNA: TGTGCCAGCAGCCAAGAGAGGACAGGCGGAGCCTATGGCTACACCTTC.

The chain joins TRBV15 to TRBJ1-2; D might be TRBD1 (5 bases). There are 17 residues in the CDR3. Trimming pared 5 bases from V and 5 bases from J, leaving 24 bases between. Germline V gene lookup returns CDR1 LNHNV and CDR2 YYDKDF (reference sequence). CDR3 in DNA: TGTGCCACCAGCCGCTCTAAAGTCGAGACAGAAATTTATGGCTACACCTTC. The encoded protein is CATSRSKVETEIYGYTF.

The count of this clone is one. The gene calls are TRBV19 and TRBJ2-1; maybe TRBD1 (6 bases). This CDR3 contains 16 residues. CDR1 is LNHDA and CDR2 is SQIVND in the germline V gene (reference sequence). V shed 8 bases and J shed 7 bases, with 24 bases lying between them. The CDR3: CASFDNSRGFRNEQFF. CDR3 DNA: TGTGCCAGTTTTGATAATAGTAGGGGGTTTAGGAATGAGCAGTTCTTC.

The V and J genes are TRBV19 and TRBJ1-4; 11 bases line up with TRBD1. The V gene end was trimmed by 7 bases and the J gene end by 6 bases; junction bases not matched to a gene: 7. In germline, CDR1 is LNHDA, CDR2 SQIVND (reference sequence). The CDR3 has 15 residues. The CDR3 region has the DNA TGTGCCAGTACCAGGACAGGGGGCGGTTATGAAAAACTGTTTTTT. The encoded protein is CASTRTGGGYEKLFF.

In nucleotides, the CDR3 is TGTGCCAGCAGCCAAGGGCTAGTAAGCACCGGGGAGCTGTTTTTT. Protein: CASSQGLVSTGELFF. V is TRBV14 and J is TRBJ2-2; no firm D call. Germline CDR1 is SGHDN and CDR2 is FVKESK. The germline V and J ends were trimmed by 1 base and 4 bases, with 10 bases remaining between them. This CDR3 comprises 15 residues. The full variable domain, with the rest looked up from reference TRBV14 and TRBJ2-2, is EAGVTQFPSHSVIEKGQTVTLRCDPISGHDNLYWYRRVMGKEIKFLLHFVKESKQDESGMPNNRFLAERTGGTYSTLKVQPAELEDSGVYFCASSQGLVSTGELFFGEGSRLTVL.

The table lists this clone with a few counts. The rearrangement uses TRBV7-9 and TRBJ2-7; the D gene is possibly TRBD2 (7 bases). V was cut by 2 bases and J by 5 bases, with 13 bases left in between. Looked up from germline, CDR1 is SEHNR and CDR2 is FQNEAQ (reference sequence). The CDR3 contains 14 residues. The CDR3 coding sequence is TGTGCCAGCAGCTTACGGGGGGCCGACCACGAGCAGTACTTC. Its translation: CASSLRGADHEQYF.

As to this clone: Additional DNA sequences in this sample encode the identical CDR3. This chain links TRBV29-1 with TRBJ1-1, with D possibly matching TRBD1 (5 bases). CDR3 length: 11 amino acids. Germline V lookup: CDR1 SQVTM, CDR2 ANQGSEA. The ends were cut back, 4 bases at V and 6 bases at J, with 9 bases in the middle. This CDR3 reads CSVGQGSEAFF. CDR3 in DNA: TGCAGCGTTGGGCAGGGTTCTGAAGCTTTCTTT.

The rearrangement joins TRBV2 to TRBJ1-1, with D possibly matching TRBD1 (5 bases). The CDR3 has 14 residues. The germline CDR1 and CDR2 sequences are SNHLY and FYNNEI. V was clipped by 2 bases and J by 7 bases, with 14 bases between them. CDR3 sequence (DNA): TGTGCCAGCAGTGAAACCGGGGGAGGAGGTGAAGCTTTCTTT. It translates to CASSETGGGGEAFF.

The chain joins TRBV18 to TRBJ1-6; a possible D gene is TRBD1 (6 bases). The CDR3 contains 15 residues. Germline assignment: CDR1 KGHSH and CDR2 LQKENI. V was shortened by 3 bases and J by 9 bases, with 15 bases between the two germline ends. The CDR3 nucleotides are TGTGCCAGCTCACCTGGAAGGGGGGGGCCTTCACCCCTCCACTTT. It codes for CASSPGRGGPSPLHF.

The J gene is TRBJ2-7, the V gene TRBV18; a possible D gene is TRBD1 (6 bases). Deletions cut 4 bases from V and 1 base from J, with 14 bases between. This CDR3 has 15 residues. Germline CDR1 reads KGHSH; CDR2 reads LQKENI. In nucleotides, the CDR3 is TGTGCCAGCTCACTCTCGGGACAAACTTCCTACGAGCAGTACTTC. Protein product: CASSLSGQTSYEQYF.

The genes are TRBV21-1 and TRBJ2-7; the table's D call, TRBD2, has no DNA check behind it. TRBV21-1 is a listed pseudogene. The CDR3 has 13 residues. The CDR3 sequence: CASSKGGTYEQYF. The CDR3 DNA reads TGTGCCAGCAGCAAGGGCGGGACCTACGAGCAGTACTTC.

The chain is built from TRBV7-9 and TRBJ1-6, with D possibly being TRBD1 (6 bases). The CDR3 has 14 amino acids. The V and J ends lost 5 bases and 9 bases respectively, with 14 bases between them. Germline V gene data show CDR1 as SEHNR and CDR2 as FQNEAQ (reference sequence). This CDR3 reads CASSEGQSGSPLHF. The CDR3 nucleotides are TGTGCCAGCAGCGAGGGACAAAGTGGTTCACCCCTCCACTTT.

The chain has TRBV6-5 and TRBJ1-1; TRBD1 might be the D (6 bases). The length of the CDR3 is 14 residues. The V gene's germline CDR1 is MNHEY and CDR2 SVGAGI. V lost 6 bases and J lost 5, with 16 bases in between. The CDR3 region has the DNA TGTGCCAGCAGATACACAGGGCAGGGGACTGAAGCTTTCTTT. It encodes CASRYTGQGTEAFF.

The rearrangement uses TRBV2 and TRBJ2-5, with D unresolved. Trimming removed 6 bases at V and 5 bases at J, with 7 bases between. Germline V CDR1 and CDR2: SNHLY, FYNNEI. CDR3 length equals 11 residues. This chain's CDR3 is CASRESETQYF. The CDR3 region has the DNA TGTGCCAGCAGAGAGAGCGAGACCCAGTACTTC.

The rearrangement joins TRBV20-1 to TRBJ1-2; 9 bases align to TRBD1. CDR3 length: 14 amino acids. V lost 3 bases, J lost 5 bases, and 7 bases stayed unmatched. Germline V CDR1 and CDR2: DFQATT, SNEGSKA (reference sequence). The CDR3 sequence: CSASVPGTGYGYTF. The CDR3 nucleotides are TGCAGTGCTAGTGTCCCCGGGACAGGGTATGGCTACACCTTC.

The chain combines TRBV10-3 with TRBJ1-5; D is unclear. V was cut by 3 bases and J by 7 bases, with 10 bases left in between. Per the germline V gene, CDR1 is ENHRY and CDR2 is SYGVKD. This CDR3 is built from 13 residues. The DNA of the CDR3 is TGTGCCATCAGTGAAAGTTTGGGCCAGCCCCAGCATTTT. Protein: CAISESLGQPQHF.

CDR3 sequence (DNA): TGCAGCGTCGCACGGGGGGCTAGCGAGCAGTACTTC. This codes for CSVARGASEQYF. J is TRBJ2-7 and V is TRBV29-1; D possibly corresponds to TRBD2 (7 bases). CDR3 length: 12 residues. Trimming removed 6 bases at V and 6 bases at J, with 15 bases between. Germline assignment: CDR1 SQVTM and CDR2 ANQGSEA.

CDR3 coding DNA: TGCAGTGCTAGTGCGACTAGCGGGGGGGCCGGTGGGAATGAGCAGTTCTTC. Amino acid sequence: CSASATSGGAGGNEQFF. The genes are TRBV20-1 and TRBJ2-1, with 14 bases lining up with TRBD2. The CDR3 loop spans 17 amino acids. Trimming cost V 3 bases and J 7 bases; bases outside gene matches: 11. The V gene's germline CDR1 is DFQATT and CDR2 SNEGSKA (reference sequence).

The chain joins TRBV5-1 to TRBJ2-2, with D uncertain. The CDR3 runs 14 residues. Germline V CDR1 and CDR2: SGHRS, YFSETQ. Trimming left V 5 bases short and J 2 bases short, with 10 bases between. In DNA, the CDR3 is TGCGCCAGCAGGCCCAGCGAAAACACCGGGGAGCTGTTTTTT. Protein product: CASRPSENTGELFF.

The chain recombines TRBV5-1 with TRBJ2-2; TRBD2 agrees at 11 bases. Germline CDR1 is SGHRS and CDR2 is YFSETQ. The ends lost 7 bases at V and 6 bases at J; junction bases unmatched: 8. CDR3 size: 15 residues. CDR3 sequence reads: CASWIAGGPAGELFF. CDR3 nucleotides: TGCGCCAGCTGGATAGCGGGGGGGCCCGCCGGGGAGCTGTTTTTT. Complete variable domain (other parts from reference TRBV5-1 and TRBJ2-2): KAGVTQTPRYLIKTRGQQVTLSCSPISGHRSVSWYQQTPGQGLQFLFEYFSETQRNKGNFPGRFSGRQFSNSRSEMNVSTLELGDSALYLCASWIAGGPAGELFFGEGSRLTVL.

This chain uses TRBV7-2 with TRBJ2-7, with 13 bases fitting TRBD2. The germline CDR1 and CDR2 sequences are SGHTA and FQGNSA. The CDR3 covers 15 residues. Trimming at V came to 4 bases and at J to 5 bases, leaving 5 bases not matched to a gene. This chain's CDR3 is CASSYRLAGGNEQYF. The CDR3 coding sequence is TGTGCCAGCAGCTATAGACTAGCGGGGGGAAACGAGCAGTACTTC.

The CDR3 nucleotides read TGTGCCAGCAGCGCAACTCTTACAGCAGATACGCAGTATTTT. Amino acid sequence: CASSATLTADTQYF. This chain joins TRBV6-2 or TRBV6-3 and TRBJ2-3; D is uncertain. V was pared by 6 bases and J by 4 bases, with 14 bases between. Germline V lookup: CDR1 MNHEY, CDR2 SVGEGT. This CDR3 spans 14 amino acids.

This chain uses TRBV3-1 (or the pseudogene TRBV3-2) with TRBJ1-1, with D perhaps matching TRBD1 (6 bases). Germline-derived CDR1 and CDR2 are LGHDT and YNNKEL (reference sequence). The CDR3 runs 16 residues. Trimming left V 0 bases short and J 1 base short, with 12 bases between. CDR3 protein: CASSQDRGARNTEAFF. CDR3 in DNA: TGTGCCAGCAGCCAAGATCGGGGGGCGAGGAACACTGAAGCTTTCTTT.

V usage is TRBV20-1 and J usage is TRBJ2-7; tentatively, D is TRBD1 (5 bases). V was cut by 3 bases and J by 0 bases, with 15 bases left in between. CDR3 length: 15 residues. Germline V gene lookup returns CDR1 DFQATT and CDR2 SNEGSKA (reference sequence). CDR3 bases: TGCAGTGCTAGTTCAGGGTCGACAGTCTCCTACGAGCAGTACTTC. Translating gives CSASSGSTVSYEQYF.